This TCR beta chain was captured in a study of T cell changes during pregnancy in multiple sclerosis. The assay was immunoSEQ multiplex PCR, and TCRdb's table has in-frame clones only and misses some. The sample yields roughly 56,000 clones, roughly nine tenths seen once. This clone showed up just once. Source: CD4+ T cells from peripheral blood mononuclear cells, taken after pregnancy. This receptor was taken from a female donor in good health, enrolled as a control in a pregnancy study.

CDR3: CASSLGDKGMNTEAFF. In DNA, the CDR3 is TGTGCCAGCAGCTTAGGAGACAAGGGGATGAACACTGAAGCTTTCTTT. V is TRBV7-6 and J is TRBJ1-1; D may be TRBD1 (5 bases). This CDR3 spans 16 amino acids. The ends were cut back, 1 base at V and 0 bases at J, with 12 bases in the middle. CDR1 is SGHVS and CDR2 is FNYEAQ in the germline V gene.